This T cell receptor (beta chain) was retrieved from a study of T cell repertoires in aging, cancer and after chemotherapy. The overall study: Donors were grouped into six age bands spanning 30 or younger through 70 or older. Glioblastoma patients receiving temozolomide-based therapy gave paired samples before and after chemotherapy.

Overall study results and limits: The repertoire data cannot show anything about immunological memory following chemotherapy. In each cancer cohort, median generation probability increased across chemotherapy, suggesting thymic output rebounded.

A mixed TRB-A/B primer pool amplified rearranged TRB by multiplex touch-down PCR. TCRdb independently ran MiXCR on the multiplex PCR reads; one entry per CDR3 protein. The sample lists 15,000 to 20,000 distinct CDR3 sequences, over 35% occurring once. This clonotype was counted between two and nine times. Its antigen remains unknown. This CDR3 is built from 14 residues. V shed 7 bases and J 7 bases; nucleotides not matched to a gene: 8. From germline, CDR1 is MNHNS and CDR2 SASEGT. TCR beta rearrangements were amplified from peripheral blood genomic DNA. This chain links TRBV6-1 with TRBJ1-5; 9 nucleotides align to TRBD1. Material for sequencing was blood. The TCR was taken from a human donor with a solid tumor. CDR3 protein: CASNTGGVIQPQHF. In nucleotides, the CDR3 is TGTGCCAGCAATACAGGGGGCGTGATCCAGCCCCAGCATTTT.